The sequence of this T cell receptor (beta chain) was determined in a study of breast tumors, draining lymph nodes, adjacent tissues. General study findings and limits: Compared with lymph nodes, tumors were less diverse; compared with nontumor tissue, more. That most tumor T cells come from lymph nodes remained unproven.

Axillary draining lymph nodes of breast cancer patients supplied the node samples. TCRdb called the multiplex PCR reads again in MiXCR, with one record for every CDR3 protein. This sample yields about 110,000 distinct CDR3 sequences, of which less than 40% are seen a single time; 5.5% to 6% belongs to the top ten. This CDR3 spans 15 amino acids. The trim removed 3 bases at V and 7 bases at J, leaving 12 bases unmatched. Germline CDR1 reads MGHRA; CDR2 reads YSYEKL. In this sample, this clonotype turned up many times. The target antigen is unknown. This chain connects TRBV4-1 to TRBJ2-7; 7 bases fit TRBD1. The sequence derives from a female donor with breast cancer. Some clones in this sample may be carry-over from other donors' samples. Sequencing was performed on axillary lymph node tissue. Here the CDR3 DNA reads TGCGCCAGCAGCCATAGGGACAGTTTATTGGGGGAGCAGTACTTC. This gives the protein CASSHRDSLLGEQYF.